The 5 T cell receptor beta chains below all came from one sample that was sequenced in a study of T cell changes during pregnancy in multiple sclerosis. This table comes from immunoSEQ multiplex PCR, and its TCRdb copy is limited to in-frame clones, with some not included. The data hold some 80,000 clones, with 85% to 95% observed a single time. Here the sequenced sample was peripheral blood, taken in the third trimester of pregnancy. Receptors originate from a female donor with multiple sclerosis, enrolled in a pregnancy study.

J is TRBJ2-7 and V is TRBV6-5, with TRBD2 identical over 7 bases. The junction had 5 bases not matched to a gene; V was cut back by 10 bases and J by 2 bases. Germline V gene sequence: CDR1 MNHEY, CDR2 SVGAGI. The length of the CDR3 is 12 residues. This CDR3 reads CATSGVPYEQYF. The DNA of the CDR3 is TGTGCCACCAGCGGGGTCCCCTACGAGCAGTACTTC.

The chain couples TRBV11-2 to TRBJ1-1, with 8 nucleotides matching TRBD1. This CDR3 comprises 15 residues. CDR1 is SGHAT, CDR2 FQNNGV, per germline. V lost 2 bases and J lost 2; bases outside the gene matches: 4. The CDR3 spells CASSLWDRRNTEAFF. The CDR3 DNA is TGTGCCAGCAGCTTATGGGACAGGAGAAACACTGAAGCTTTCTTT.

The V call is TRBV15, the J call TRBJ1-1; TRBD1 is a possible D gene (6 bases). Germline CDR1 reads LNHNV; CDR2 reads YYDKDF (reference sequence). V shed 3 bases and J shed 4 bases, with 9 bases lying between them. This CDR3 has 13 residues. Written as DNA, the CDR3 is TGTGCCACCAGCAGGGTAGGGGGCACTGAAGCTTTCTTT. Amino acids: CATSRVGGTEAFF.

V is TRBV10-3 and J is TRBJ2-1; possible D gene TRBD2, 7 bases. CDR1 is ENHRY, CDR2 SYGVKD, per germline. The CDR3 is 15 residues long. V was shortened by 9 bases and J by 0 bases, with 15 bases between the two germline ends. CDR3 coding DNA: TGTGCCATGGGGGGCGGGGGCTACTCCTACAATGAGCAGTTCTTC. This sequence encodes CAMGGGGYSYNEQFF.

The V and J genes are TRBV7-9 and TRBJ1-2; D not certain. With 5 bases removed from V and 0 bases from J, the gap between germline ends came to 16 bases. Germline V gene data show CDR1 as SEHNR and CDR2 as FQNEAQ (reference sequence). The CDR3 spans 16 residues. CDR3: CASSPPGIQANYGYTF. The CDR3 DNA reads TGTGCCAGCAGCCCCCCGGGGATACAAGCTAACTATGGCTACACCTTC.